This is a list of T cell receptor beta chains from one sample in a study of blood T cell repertoires in COVID-19. Sequencing used immunoSEQ multiplex PCR; TCRdb keeps in-frame clones, though not all of them. Here the sample spans about 82,000 clones, around 89% being singletons. Source material: PBMCs or T cells enriched from blood (not recorded which). Every receptor here comes from a woman in her forties or fifties with acute COVID-19. Both conserved end residues are part of each CDR3. D genes are given only for firm matches. The size field is filled for only some rows; it gives once, few, many or a size class.

J | D | size | V | DNA | CDR3
TRBJ2-1 | TRBD2 | - | TRBV10-3 | TGTGCCATCAGTGATGATAGCGGGAGCAATGAGCAGTTCTTC | CAISDDSGSNEQFF
TRBJ2-1 | TRBD2 | - | TRBV10-1 | TGCGCCAGCAGTGGCGGGACTAGCGGCAGGAATGAGCAGTTCTTC | CASSGGTSGRNEQFF
TRBJ1-6 | TRBD1 | - | TRBV27 | TGTGCCAGCAGTGTGGACAGGGTGGAGAATTCACCCCTCCACTTT | CASSVDRVENSPLHF
TRBJ1-4 | - | - | TRBV5-1 | TGCGCCAGCAGCCCGGGTCCACCGGGACAATCGGAAAAACTGTTTTTT | CASSPGPPGQSEKLFF
TRBJ2-5 | - | - | TRBV9 | TGTGCCAGCAGCGTAGGGGGCGGCGGAACCCAAGAGACCCAGTACTTC | CASSVGGGGTQETQYF
TRBJ1-3 | TRBD1 | - | TRBV7-9 | TGTGCCAGCAGCGTACTCGACAGGGGCTCTGGAAACACCATATATTTT | CASSVLDRGSGNTIYF
TRBJ1-2 | - | - | TRBV24-1 | TGTGCCACGGCGGGGGATAAAAACTATGGCTACACCTTC | CATAGDKNYGYTF
TRBJ2-2 | - | - | TRBV21-1 | TGTGCCAGCAGCAAAGCCTTCCTAGCGGGAGGGCCTAACACCGGGGAGCTGTTTTTT | CASSKAFLAGGPNTGELFF
TRBJ2-7 | TRBD2 | - | TRBV7-2 | TGTGCCAGCAGCTTAACTAGCGGACCCTACGAGCAGTACTTC | CASSLTSGPYEQYF
TRBJ2-2 | - | - | TRBV9 | TGTGCCAGCAGAAGCCTGGGGGACTCACCCGCCGGGGAGCTGTTTTTT | CASRSLGDSPAGELFF
TRBJ2-1 | - | once | TRBV7-8 | TGTGCCAGCAGCTTAGTGGGGGCATTCAATGAGCAGTTCTTC | CASSLVGAFNEQFF
TRBJ2-7 | - | few | TRBV7-6 | TGTGCCAGCAGCTTAGCTGGTAGCGCGAGCTCCTACGAGCAGTACTTC | CASSLAGSASSYEQYF
TRBJ1-1 | TRBD1 | - | TRBV29-1 | TGCAGCGTTGGACAGGGCAACGTGAACACTGAAGCTTTCTTT | CSVGQGNVNTEAFF
TRBJ2-3 | - | - | TRBV6-4 | TGTGCCAGCAGTGAGGGGGCGTCGGGCACAGATACGCAGTATTTT | CASSEGASGTDTQYF
TRBJ1-2 | - | - | TRBV19 | TGTGCCAGTCGAAGCATTCCCGGTAATTATGGCTACACCTTC | CASRSIPGNYGYTF
TRBJ1-3 | TRBD1 | - | TRBV5-1 | TGCGCCAGCAGCATGACAGGGACTTCTGGAAACACCATATATTTT | CASSMTGTSGNTIYF
TRBJ2-3 | TRBD2 | few | TRBV9 | TGTGCCAGCAGCGTCACTAGCGGGACTAACACAGATACGCAGTATTTT | CASSVTSGTNTDTQYF
TRBJ2-1 | TRBD1 | - | TRBV27 | TGTGCCAGCAGTTGGGACAGGGAAGAGAATGAGCAGTTCTTC | CASSWDREENEQFF
TRBJ2-3 | TRBD2 | - | TRBV27 | TGTGCCAGCACGGGACTAGCGGGGGATACGCAGTATTTT | CASTGLAGDTQYF
TRBJ1-5 | TRBD1 | - | TRBV7-9 | TGTGCCAGCAGCCTCGGGACAGACCATCAGCCCCAGCATTTT | CASSLGTDHQPQHF
TRBJ1-3 | - | - | TRBV11-3 | TGTGCCAGCAGCTTAATCACGGCTAGCTCTGGAAACACCATATATTTT | CASSLITASSGNTIYF
TRBJ1-3 | - | - | TRBV10-3 | TGTGCCATCAGTGACCCACGGGGCTCTGGAAACACCATATATTTT | CAISDPRGSGNTIYF
TRBJ2-1 | TRBD2 | - | TRBV5-8 | TGTGCCAGCAGCTTGCAGACGGGGAGGGCGTACAATGAGCAGTTCTTC | CASSLQTGRAYNEQFF
TRBJ2-1 | - | - | TRBV14 | TGTGCCAGCAGCCAAGAGAGGGAACGGCTTACAAGGACCAATGAGCAGTTCTTC | CASSQERERLTRTNEQFF
TRBJ2-7 | TRBD2 | few | TRBV6-4 | TGTGCCAGCAGTGAGGAGGGACTAGCGGGGTACAAAGACTCCTACGAGCAGTACTTC | CASSEEGLAGYKDSYEQYF
TRBJ2-7 | - | - | TRBV7-2 | TGTGCCAGCAGCTTAGTAGCCACTACCGAGCAGTACTTC | CASSLVATTEQYF
TRBJ2-7 | TRBD1 | - | TRBV5-1 | TGCGCCAGCTCTGCCCCGGGACAGGGCCTCTACGAGCAGTACTTC | CASSAPGQGLYEQYF
TRBJ2-1 | TRBD2 | - | TRBV7-6 | TGTGCCAGCAGCTTAGCGGGCGGGAGCGGCAATGAGCAGTTCTTC | CASSLAGGSGNEQFF
TRBJ2-1 | - | once | TRBV9 | TGTGCCAGCAGCGTAGGAGGGCGGGATGAGCAGTTCTTC | CASSVGGRDEQFF
TRBJ1-2 | TRBD1 | - | TRBV30 | TGTGCCTGGAGTGCGACAGGGATTGGCTACACCTTC | CAWSATGIGYTF
TRBJ2-7 | - | - | TRBV12-3/TRBV12-4 | TGTGCCAGCAGTTCGAGAGTAGACTACGAGCAGTACTTC | CASSSRVDYEQYF
TRBJ2-1 | TRBD1 | - | TRBV7-8 | TGTGCCAGCAGCTCGGACAGGGGCCGGCCCTACAATGAGCAGTTCTTC | CASSSDRGRPYNEQFF
TRBJ1-1 | - | - | TRBV13 | TGTGCCAGCAGCCCAAGAGGGACATCCTCTCCTGAAGCTTTCTTT | CASSPRGTSSPEAFF
TRBJ2-1 | - | - | TRBV5-1 | TGCGCCAGCAGCTTGGTTTCTATCGACAATGAGCAGTTCTTC | CASSLVSIDNEQFF
TRBJ2-7 | - | - | TRBV7-9 | TGTGCCAGCAGCCCTTCCTACGAGCAGTACTTC | CASSPSYEQYF
TRBJ2-3 | - | - | TRBV5-1 | TGCGCCAGCAGCTCTAGCACAGATACGCAGTATTTT | CASSSSTDTQYF
TRBJ2-7 | TRBD2 | - | TRBV5-8 | TGTGCCAGCAGCCACACCCGGACTAGCGGGTCAGACGAGCAGTACTTC | CASSHTRTSGSDEQYF